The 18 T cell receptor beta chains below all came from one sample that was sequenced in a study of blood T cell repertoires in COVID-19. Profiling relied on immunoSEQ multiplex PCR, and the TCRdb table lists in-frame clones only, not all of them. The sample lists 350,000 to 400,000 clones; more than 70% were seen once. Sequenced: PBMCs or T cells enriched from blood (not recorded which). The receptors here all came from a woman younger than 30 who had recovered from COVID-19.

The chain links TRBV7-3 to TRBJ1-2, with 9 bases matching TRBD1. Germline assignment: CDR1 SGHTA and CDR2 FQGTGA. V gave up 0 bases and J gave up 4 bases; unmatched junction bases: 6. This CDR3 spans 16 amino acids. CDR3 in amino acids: CASSLTSGTGPYGYTF. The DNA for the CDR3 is TGTGCCAGCAGCTTAACGTCGGGGACAGGGCCCTATGGCTACACCTTC.

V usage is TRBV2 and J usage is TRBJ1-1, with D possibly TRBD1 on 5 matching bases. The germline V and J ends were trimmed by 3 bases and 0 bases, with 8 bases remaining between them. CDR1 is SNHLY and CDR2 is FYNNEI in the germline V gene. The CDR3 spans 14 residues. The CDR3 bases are TGTGCCAGCAGTGATGGGGCCGTGAACACTGAAGCTTTCTTT. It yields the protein CASSDGAVNTEAFF.

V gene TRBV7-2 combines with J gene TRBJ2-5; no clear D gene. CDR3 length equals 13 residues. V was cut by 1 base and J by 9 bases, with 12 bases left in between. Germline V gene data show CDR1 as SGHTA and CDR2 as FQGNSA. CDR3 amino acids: CASSLVRSKAQYF. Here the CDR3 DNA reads TGTGCCAGCAGCTTAGTGAGGTCTAAGGCCCAGTACTTC.

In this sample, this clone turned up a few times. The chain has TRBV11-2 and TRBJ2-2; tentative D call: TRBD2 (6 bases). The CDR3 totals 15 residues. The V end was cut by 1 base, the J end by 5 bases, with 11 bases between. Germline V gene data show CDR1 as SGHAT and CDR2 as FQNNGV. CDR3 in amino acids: CASSLVAGITGELFF. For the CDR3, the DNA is TGTGCCAGCAGCTTAGTCGCGGGGATAACCGGGGAGCTGTTTTTT.

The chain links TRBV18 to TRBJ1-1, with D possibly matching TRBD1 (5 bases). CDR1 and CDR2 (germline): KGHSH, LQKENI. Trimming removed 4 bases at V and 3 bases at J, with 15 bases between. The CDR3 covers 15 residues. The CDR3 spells CASSLTPRADTEAFF. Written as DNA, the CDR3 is TGTGCCAGCTCACTTACCCCCAGGGCGGACACTGAAGCTTTCTTT. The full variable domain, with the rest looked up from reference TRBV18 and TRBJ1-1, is NAGVMQNPRHLVRRRGQEARLRCSPMKGHSHVYWYRQLPEEGLKFMVYLQKENIIDESGMPKERFSAEFPKEGPSILRIQQVVRGDSAAYFCASSLTPRADTEAFFGQGTRLTVV.

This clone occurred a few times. CDR3 in amino acids: CASSPRGTYEQYF. The CDR3 DNA follows: TGTGCCAGCAGTCCGCGAGGGACTTACGAGCAGTACTTC. This rearrangement joins TRBV6-2 or TRBV6-3 to TRBJ2-7; a weak D match, TRBD2 (6 bases). Germline V lookup: CDR1 MNHEY, CDR2 SVGEGT. Trimming took off 5 bases at V and 4 bases at J, with 12 bases between the two ends. CDR3 length equals 13 residues.

In DNA, the CDR3 is TGTGCCAGCAGCCCGGGAACGGGCCTCCAGGACACTGAAGCTTTCTTT. Residues: CASSPGTGLQDTEAFF. The V gene is TRBV6-6, the J gene TRBJ1-1, with D unclear. This CDR3 comprises 16 residues. Trimming removed 6 bases at V and 3 bases at J, with 20 bases between. CDR1 is MNHNY and CDR2 is SVGAGI in the germline V gene (reference sequence).

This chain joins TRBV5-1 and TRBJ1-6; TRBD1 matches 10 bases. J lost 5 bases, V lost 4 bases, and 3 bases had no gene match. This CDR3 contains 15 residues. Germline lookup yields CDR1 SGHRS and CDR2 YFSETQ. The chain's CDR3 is CASSGGQGHNSPLHF. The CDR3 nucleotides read TGCGCCAGCAGCGGGGGACAGGGGCATAATTCACCCCTCCACTTT. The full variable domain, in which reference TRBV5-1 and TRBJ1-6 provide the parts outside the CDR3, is KAGVTQTPRYLIKTRGQQVTLSCSPISGHRSVSWYQQTPGQGLQFLFEYFSETQRNKGNFPGRFSGRQFSNSRSEMNVSTLELGDSALYLCASSGGQGHNSPLHFGNGTRLTVT.

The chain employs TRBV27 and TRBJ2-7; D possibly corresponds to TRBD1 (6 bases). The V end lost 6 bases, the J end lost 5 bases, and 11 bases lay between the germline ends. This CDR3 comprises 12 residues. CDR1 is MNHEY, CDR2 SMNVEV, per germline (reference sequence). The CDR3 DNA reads TGTGCCAGCAGCCCACAGGGTCACGAGCAGTACTTC. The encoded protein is CASSPQGHEQYF.

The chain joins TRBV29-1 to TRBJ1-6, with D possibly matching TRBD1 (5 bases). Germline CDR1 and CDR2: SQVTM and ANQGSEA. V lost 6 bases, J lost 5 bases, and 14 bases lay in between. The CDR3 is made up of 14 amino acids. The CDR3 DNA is TGCAGCGTCTTGATTGACAGTAATAATTCACCCCTCCACTTT. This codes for CSVLIDSNNSPLHF.

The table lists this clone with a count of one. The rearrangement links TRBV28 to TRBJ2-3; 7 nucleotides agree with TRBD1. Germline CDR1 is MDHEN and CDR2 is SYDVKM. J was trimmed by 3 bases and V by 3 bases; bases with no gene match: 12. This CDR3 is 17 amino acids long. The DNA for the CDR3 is TGTGCCAGCAGTTTTTTACTCAGACAGGGAAGGACAGATACGCAGTATTTT. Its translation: CASSFLLRQGRTDTQYF. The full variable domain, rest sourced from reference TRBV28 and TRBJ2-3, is DVKVTQSSRYLVKRTGEKVFLECVQDMDHENMFWYRQDPGLGLRLIYFSYDVKMKEKGDIPEGYSVSREKKERFSLILESASTNQTSMYLCASSFLLRQGRTDTQYFGPGTRLTVL.

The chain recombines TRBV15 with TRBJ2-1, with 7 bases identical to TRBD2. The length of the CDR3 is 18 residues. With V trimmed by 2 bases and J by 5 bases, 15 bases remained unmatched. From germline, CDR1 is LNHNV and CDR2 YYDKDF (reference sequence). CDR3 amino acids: CATSRIPGLVRSNNEQFF. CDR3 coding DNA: TGTGCCACCAGCAGAATACCTGGACTAGTAAGGTCGAACAATGAGCAGTTCTTC.

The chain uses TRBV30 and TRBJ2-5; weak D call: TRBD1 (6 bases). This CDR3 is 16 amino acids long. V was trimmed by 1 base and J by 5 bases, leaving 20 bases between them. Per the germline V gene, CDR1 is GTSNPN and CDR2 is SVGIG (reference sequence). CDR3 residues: CAWSAGQGTVRETQYF. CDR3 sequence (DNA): TGTGCCTGGAGTGCGGGGCAGGGGACCGTCCGGGAGACCCAGTACTTC.

Here the CDR3 reads CASSSRLAGPTDTQYF. CDR3 in DNA: TGTGCCAGCAGTTCCAGACTAGCGGGGCCCACAGATACGCAGTATTTT. This chain joins TRBV6-2 or TRBV6-3 and TRBJ2-3; 11 nucleotides agree with TRBD2. Germline V CDR1 and CDR2: MNHEY, SVGEGT. The CDR3 runs 16 residues. The V segment lost 4 bases and the J segment 2 bases; nucleotides outside the gene matches: 5.

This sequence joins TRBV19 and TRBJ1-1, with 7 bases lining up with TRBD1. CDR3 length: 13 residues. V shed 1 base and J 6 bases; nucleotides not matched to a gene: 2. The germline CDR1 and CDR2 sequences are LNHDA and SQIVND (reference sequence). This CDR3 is CASSIGQGAEAFF. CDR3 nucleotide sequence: TGTGCCAGTAGTATAGGGCAGGGGGCTGAAGCTTTCTTT.

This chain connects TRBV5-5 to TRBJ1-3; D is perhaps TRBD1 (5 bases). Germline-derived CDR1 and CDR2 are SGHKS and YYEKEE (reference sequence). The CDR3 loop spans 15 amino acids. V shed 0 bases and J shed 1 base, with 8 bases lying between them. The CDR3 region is CASSLVGGSGNTIYF. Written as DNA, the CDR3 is TGTGCCAGCAGCTTGGTCGGGGGATCTGGAAACACCATATATTTT.

The CDR3 spells CASSFGDISYEQYF. The DNA of the CDR3 is TGTGCCAGCAGCTTTGGGGACATCTCCTACGAGCAGTACTTC. This sequence joins TRBV7-9 and TRBJ2-7; D is perhaps TRBD1 (6 bases). This CDR3 has 14 residues. V gave up 3 bases and J gave up 0 bases, with 9 bases separating them. The germline CDR1 and CDR2 sequences are SEHNR and FQNEAQ (reference sequence).

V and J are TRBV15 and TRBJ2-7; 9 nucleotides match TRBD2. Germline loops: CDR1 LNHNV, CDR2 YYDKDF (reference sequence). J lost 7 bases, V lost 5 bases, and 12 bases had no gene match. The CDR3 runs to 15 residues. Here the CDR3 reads CATSGARTSDWEQYF. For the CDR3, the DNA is TGTGCCACCAGCGGAGCTAGGACTAGCGACTGGGAGCAGTACTTC. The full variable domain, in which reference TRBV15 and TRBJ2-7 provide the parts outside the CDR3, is DAMVIQNPRYQVTQFGKPVTLSCSQTLNHNVMYWYQQKSSQAPKLLFHYYDKDFNNEADTPDNFQSRRPNTSFCFLDIRSPGLGDTAMYLCATSGARTSDWEQYFGPGTRLTVT.